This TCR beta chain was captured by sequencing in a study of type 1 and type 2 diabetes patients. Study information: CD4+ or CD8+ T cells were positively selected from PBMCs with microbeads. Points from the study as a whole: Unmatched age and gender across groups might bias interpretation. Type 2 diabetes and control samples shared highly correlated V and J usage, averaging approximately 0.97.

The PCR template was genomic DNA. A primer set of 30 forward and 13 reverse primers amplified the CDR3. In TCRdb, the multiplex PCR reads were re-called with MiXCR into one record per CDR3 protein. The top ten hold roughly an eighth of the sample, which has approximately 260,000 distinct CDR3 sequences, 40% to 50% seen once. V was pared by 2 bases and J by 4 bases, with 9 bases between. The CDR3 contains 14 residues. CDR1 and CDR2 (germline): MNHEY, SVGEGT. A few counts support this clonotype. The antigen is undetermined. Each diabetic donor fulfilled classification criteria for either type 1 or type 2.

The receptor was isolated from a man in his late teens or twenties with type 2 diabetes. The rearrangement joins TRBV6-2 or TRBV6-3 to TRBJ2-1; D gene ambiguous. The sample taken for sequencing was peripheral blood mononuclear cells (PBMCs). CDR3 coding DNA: TGTGCCAGCAGTTACGCGATTTCATACAATGAGCAGTTCTTC. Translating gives CASSYAISYNEQFF.